These 21 T cell receptor beta chains originate from one sample sequenced in a study of CD8+ T cells in alopecia areata. cDNA serving as the sequencing template came from extracted, reverse transcribed RNA. Clones were sequenced by immunoSEQ multiplex PCR, and TCRdb holds only the in-frame ones, with some missing. The table records some 170,000 clones, approximately 56% of them present only once. Sequencing used CD4+ T cells sorted from blood, obtained at week 0. These receptors all stem from a human donor with alopecia areata.

This clone was picked up one time. The chain employs TRBV2 and TRBJ1-5; unclear D gene. The germline CDR1 and CDR2 sequences are SNHLY and FYNNEI. Trimming shortened V by 10 bases and J by 4 bases, and 14 bases separated the two germline ends. The CDR3 loop spans 13 amino acids. CDR3 in DNA: TGTGCCACCACAGCGACCAGAAATCAGCCCCAGCATTTT. Translation gives CATTATRNQPQHF.

The chain couples TRBV7-2 to TRBJ2-2; 12 bases line up with TRBD2. Germline V gene lookup returns CDR1 SGHTA and CDR2 FQGNSA. The CDR3 length is 16 residues. Trimming removed 5 bases from V and 5 bases from J; junction bases left unmatched: 6. CDR3 residues: CASSIPSGGATGELFF. CDR3 nucleotides: TGTGCCAGCAGCATTCCTAGCGGGGGGGCAACCGGGGAGCTGTTTTTT.

The V and J genes are TRBV15 and TRBJ1-2; D unresolved. Trimming took off 0 bases at V and 7 bases at J, with 6 bases between the two ends. This CDR3 comprises 12 residues. Germline CDR1 is LNHNV and CDR2 is YYDKDF (reference sequence). The CDR3 DNA reads as TGTGCCACCAGCAGAGACCGTGGTGGCTACACCTTC. This gives the protein CATSRDRGGYTF. The full variable domain, completed using reference TRBV15 and TRBJ1-2, is DAMVIQNPRYQVTQFGKPVTLSCSQTLNHNVMYWYQQKSSQAPKLLFHYYDKDFNNEADTPDNFQSRRPNTSFCFLDIRSPGLGDTAMYLCATSRDRGGYTFGSGTRLTVV.

The chain couples TRBV15 to TRBJ2-1; 11 nucleotides match TRBD2. Looked up from germline, CDR1 is LNHNV and CDR2 is YYDKDF (reference sequence). With 4 bases clipped from V and 2 bases from J, the junction kept 1 base outside the gene matches. The CDR3 runs to 15 residues. The CDR3 reads CATSIAGGAYNEQFF. CDR3 DNA: TGTGCCACCAGCATAGCGGGGGGGGCCTACAATGAGCAGTTCTTC. The full variable domain, completed using reference TRBV15 and TRBJ2-1, is DAMVIQNPRYQVTQFGKPVTLSCSQTLNHNVMYWYQQKSSQAPKLLFHYYDKDFNNEADTPDNFQSRRPNTSFCFLDIRSPGLGDTAMYLCATSIAGGAYNEQFFGPGTRLTVL.

This clone was counted a single time. V and J are TRBV30 and TRBJ1-2; D remains ambiguous. CDR3 length: 15 residues. Germline assignment: CDR1 GTSNPN and CDR2 SVGIG (reference sequence). Trimming removed 3 bases at V and 3 bases at J, with 17 bases between. CDR3 residues: CAWRHRAHGDYGYTF. CDR3 sequence (DNA): TGTGCCTGGAGACACCGGGCCCACGGAGACTATGGCTACACCTTC.

The J gene is TRBJ2-5, the V gene TRBV15; the D is unclear. Trimming stripped 0 bases from V and 5 bases from J, with 7 bases between. Per germline, CDR1 LNHNV and CDR2 YYDKDF (reference sequence). The CDR3 loop spans 13 amino acids. This chain's CDR3 is CATSREAVETQYF. The CDR3 bases are TGTGCCACCAGCAGAGAGGCCGTGGAGACCCAGTACTTC.

This clone was counted between two and nine times. CDR3 residues: CASSPGGRETQYF. CDR3 coding DNA: TGCGCCAGCAGCCCTGGAGGGCGAGAGACCCAGTACTTC. The chain employs TRBV4-1 and TRBJ2-5; TRBD2 is a possible D gene (6 bases). The length of the CDR3 is 13 residues. From germline, CDR1 is MGHRA and CDR2 YSYEKL. Trimming cost V 4 bases and J 4 bases, with 10 bases left between them.

The V call is TRBV5-1, the J call TRBJ2-5; D not resolved. V lost 0 bases and J 10 bases, leaving 13 bases between the germline ends. CDR1 is SGHRS and CDR2 is YFSETQ in the germline V gene. The CDR3 is 13 amino acids. The CDR3 DNA reads as TGCGCCAGCAGCTTGGTTCGCGATGATGACCAGTACTTC. Protein product: CASSLVRDDDQYF.

V gene TRBV2 combines with J gene TRBJ2-5; tentatively, D is TRBD1 (6 bases). The CDR3 has 13 amino acids. Trimming pared 0 bases from V and 4 bases from J, leaving 6 bases between. In germline, CDR1 is SNHLY, CDR2 FYNNEI. The CDR3 DNA reads TGTGCCAGCAGTGAAGCCAGGGGAGAGACCCAGTACTTC. It translates to CASSEARGETQYF. The full variable domain, with the rest looked up from reference TRBV2 and TRBJ2-5, is EPEVTQTPSHQVTQMGQEVILRCVPISNHLYFYWYRQILGQKVEFLVSFYNNEISEKSEIFDDQFSVERPDGSNFTLKIRSTKLEDSAMYFCASSEARGETQYFGPGTRLLVL.

DNA for the CDR3: TGCGCCAGCAGCTCGGGACAGGGACACTATGGCTACACCTTC. Amino acids: CASSSGQGHYGYTF. The chain joins TRBV5-1 to TRBJ1-2; 9 positions match TRBD1. The V gene's germline CDR1 is SGHRS and CDR2 YFSETQ. This CDR3 has 14 residues. Trimming at V came to 3 bases and at J to 3 bases, leaving 3 bases not matched to a gene.

V is TRBV5-1 and J is TRBJ2-3, with D possibly matching TRBD2 (6 bases). This CDR3 spans 13 amino acids. Trimming pared 5 bases from V and 5 bases from J, leaving 12 bases between. Germline V gives CDR1 SGHRS, CDR2 YFSETQ. The CDR3: CASRVRGKDTQYF. The CDR3 DNA sequence: TGCGCCAGCAGGGTGCGGGGAAAAGATACGCAGTATTTT.

This sequence joins TRBV14 and TRBJ2-3; possibly TRBD1 or TRBD2 for D (5 bases each). This CDR3 region has 15 residues. V gave up 1 base and J gave up 4 bases, with 12 bases separating them. The germline V gene has CDR1 SGHDN and CDR2 FVKESK. The CDR3 bases are TGTGCCAGCAGCCAAGGATGGGGGACGGCAGATACGCAGTATTTT. Amino acids: CASSQGWGTADTQYF.

The chain links TRBV11-2 to TRBJ1-1; unclear D gene. The germline V gene encodes CDR1 SGHAT and CDR2 FQNNGV. The V gene lost 1 base and the J gene lost 1 base, with 19 bases spanning the gap. The CDR3 sequence is 18 residues long. CDR3 protein: CASSLVGWIPIANTEAFF. Here the CDR3 DNA reads TGTGCCAGCAGCTTAGTTGGTTGGATCCCAATTGCGAACACTGAAGCTTTCTTT.

The chain uses TRBV7-9 and TRBJ2-7; D uncertain. Germline assignment: CDR1 SEHNR and CDR2 FQNEAQ (reference sequence). This CDR3 has 13 amino acids. V gave up 1 base and J gave up 1 base, with 5 bases separating them. The CDR3 sequence is CASSLDTSYEQYF. In DNA form, the CDR3 reads TGTGCCAGCAGCTTAGACACGTCCTACGAGCAGTACTTC.

The V call is TRBV4-2, the J call TRBJ2-1, with a possible D match to TRBD2 (5 bases). V shed 4 bases and J shed 3 bases, with 13 bases lying between them. CDR3 size: 15 residues. Per germline, CDR1 LGHNA and CDR2 YNFKEQ. CDR3: CASSPRVGDYNEQFF. The CDR3 nucleotides are TGTGCCAGCAGCCCGCGGGTCGGGGACTACAATGAGCAGTTCTTC.

Comment on this clone: Other DNA sequences in this specimen translate into the identical CDR3. The chain couples TRBV20-1 to TRBJ2-5; D gene unclear. The CDR3 contains 10 residues. Germline V gene lookup returns CDR1 DFQATT and CDR2 SNEGSKA (reference sequence). The ends were cut back, 6 bases at V and 1 base at J, with 3 bases in the middle. The CDR3 sequence is CSARQETQYF. The CDR3 DNA is TGCAGTGCCCGCCAAGAGACCCAGTACTTC.

The chain recombines TRBV19 with TRBJ1-6; possible D gene TRBD1, 5 bases. Trimming pared 10 bases from V and 9 bases from J, leaving 19 bases between. Germline assignment: CDR1 LNHDA and CDR2 SQIVND (reference sequence). This CDR3 spans 14 amino acids. CDR3 residues: CATTAGSRGSPLHF. The CDR3, as DNA: TGTGCCACTACGGCGGGATCTAGGGGTTCACCCCTCCACTTT.

This sequence joins TRBV10-3 and TRBJ2-7, with a tentative D call TRBD1 (5 bases). The V end lost 7 bases, the J end lost 1 base, and 11 bases lay between the germline ends. CDR1 and CDR2 (germline): ENHRY, SYGVKD. The CDR3 runs to 13 residues. CDR3 sequence: CAIKQGTSYEQYF. In nucleotides, the CDR3 is TGTGCCATCAAGCAGGGAACGTCCTACGAGCAGTACTTC.

The gene calls are TRBV7-9 and TRBJ1-4; tentative D call: TRBD1 (6 bases). Trimming took off 3 bases at V and 5 bases at J, with 7 bases between the two ends. CDR1 and CDR2 from the germline V gene are SEHNR and FQNEAQ (reference sequence). The length of the CDR3 is 13 residues. The CDR3 DNA reads TGTGCCAGCAGCTTGACAGGAAATGAAAAACTGTTTTTT. Its protein is CASSLTGNEKLFF.

The DNA for the CDR3 is TGTGCCAGTAGTATGGACGACACAGATACGCAGTATTTT. Encoded protein: CASSMDDTDTQYF. The gene calls are TRBV19 and TRBJ2-3; D not resolved. The CDR3 is made up of 13 amino acids. CDR1 LNHDA and CDR2 SQIVND come from the germline V gene (reference sequence). V lost 3 bases and J lost 2, with 6 bases in between. Full variable domain (rest looked up from reference TRBV19 and TRBJ2-3): DGGITQSPKYLFRKEGQNVTLSCEQNLNHDAMYWYRQDPGQGLRLIYYSQIVNDFQKGDIAEGYSVSREKKESFPLTVTSAQKNPTAFYLCASSMDDTDTQYFGPGTRLTVL.

This clone was seen a few times. This CDR3 is also generated by other DNA sequences in the sample. This chain joins TRBV30 and TRBJ2-2; D is uncertain. Trimming shortened V by 5 bases and J by 0 bases, and 1 base separated the two germline ends. This CDR3 is built from 11 residues. CDR1 GTSNPN and CDR2 SVGIG come from the germline V gene (reference sequence). The CDR3 coding sequence is TGTGCCTGGTCGAACACCGGGGAGCTGTTTTTT. Its translation is CAWSNTGELFF.